The 25 T cell receptor beta chains listed next were all sequenced from one sample in a study of shared clonotypes between healthy human individuals. This table comes from immunoSEQ multiplex PCR, and its TCRdb copy is limited to in-frame clones, with some not included. The sample contains millions of clones, approximately 94% of which appear only once. Positively selected for CCR7, the CD45RO-negative cells used as naive CD8 cells excluded terminally differentiated effector memory CD45RA+ cells. The sequenced material came from naive CD8+ T cells sorted from blood. All receptors come from a man aged 18 to 29 in good health.

The V and J genes are TRBV2 and TRBJ2-7; D remains unclear. Trimming left V 7 bases short and J 7 bases short, with 20 bases between. This CDR3 has 14 amino acids. Germline CDR1 and CDR2: SNHLY and FYNNEI. The CDR3, as DNA: TGTGCCAGCAACCTTTGGGCCAGCCTCGGGGAGCAGTACTTC. Protein: CASNLWASLGEQYF. Filled out from reference TRBV2 and TRBJ2-7, the complete variable domain reads EPEVTQTPSHQVTQMGQEVILRCVPISNHLYFYWYRQILGQKVEFLVSFYNNEISEKSEIFDDQFSVERPDGSNFTLKIRSTKLEDSAMYFCASNLWASLGEQYFGPGTRLTVT.

The V and J genes are TRBV30 and TRBJ1-6; D remains ambiguous. CDR3 size: 14 residues. Germline loops: CDR1 GTSNPN, CDR2 SVGIG (reference sequence). The V gene lost 2 bases and the J gene lost 4 bases, with 9 bases spanning the gap. The CDR3 nucleotides read TGTGCCTGGAGTACTCGGGGATATAATTCACCCCTCCACTTT. This encodes CAWSTRGYNSPLHF.

A remark on this clone: Other nucleotide sequences from this sample produce the same CDR3. V usage is TRBV2 and J usage is TRBJ2-3; 7 positions agree with TRBD1. V gave up 6 bases and J gave up 2 bases; unmatched junction bases: 2. This CDR3 contains 13 residues. Per germline, CDR1 SNHLY and CDR2 FYNNEI. CDR3 region: CASSDRATDTQYF. As DNA, the CDR3 is TGTGCCAGCAGCGACAGGGCCACAGATACGCAGTATTTT.

The chain uses TRBV27 and TRBJ2-7; a possible D gene is TRBD1 (6 bases). CDR1 MNHEY and CDR2 SMNVEV come from the germline V gene (reference sequence). The V gene lost 5 bases and the J gene lost 3 bases, with 17 bases spanning the gap. The CDR3 loop spans 15 amino acids. The CDR3 sequence: CASSPRYRAHYEQYF. In DNA, the CDR3 is TGTGCCAGCAGTCCCCGATACAGGGCGCACTACGAGCAGTACTTC.

The chain employs TRBV13 and TRBJ2-1, with 7 bases lining up with TRBD1. CDR1 is PRHDT, CDR2 FYEKMQ, per germline (reference sequence). The length of the CDR3 is 15 residues. V was clipped by 5 bases and J by 4 bases; unmatched bases: 8. CDR3 coding DNA: TGTGCCAGCAGCGATACAGGGGAAAGGTACAATGAGCAGTTCTTC. This translates into CASSDTGERYNEQFF.

This chain joins TRBV27 and TRBJ1-2, with unresolved D. V lost 7 bases and J 7 bases, leaving 25 bases between the germline ends. Germline CDR1 MNHEY, CDR2 SMNVEV (reference sequence). The CDR3 runs 16 residues. DNA of the CDR3: TGTGCCAGCAACAAAACTAGCCACAGAAAGGTGAGTGGCTACACCTTC. Translation gives CASNKTSHRKVSGYTF.

V is TRBV7-2 and J is TRBJ2-5; D may be TRBD1 or TRBD2 (6 bases each). The CDR3 runs 13 residues. Deletions cut 5 bases from V and 4 bases from J, with 11 bases between. CDR1 and CDR2 (germline): SGHTA, FQGNSA. CDR3 amino acids: CASSLRGLETQYF. The CDR3 DNA is TGTGCCAGCAGCCTTCGGGGGCTAGAGACCCAGTACTTC.

V is TRBV2 and J is TRBJ1-4; D may be TRBD1 (6 bases). CDR3 size: 16 residues. Trimming left V 10 bases short and J 4 bases short, with 22 bases between. Germline values: CDR1 SNHLY, CDR2 FYNNEI. The CDR3 DNA sequence: TGTGCCACCGAAGAATCCGGGGAGGGGGGTAATGAAAAACTGTTTTTT. Protein sequence: CATEESGEGGNEKLFF.

The chain combines TRBV13 with TRBJ2-1, with 8 bases that match TRBD2. This CDR3 has 13 residues. The ends lost 5 bases at V and 8 bases at J; junction bases unmatched: 5. Germline CDR1 PRHDT, CDR2 FYEKMQ (reference sequence). CDR3 residues: CASSPRGGDEQFF. The CDR3 coding sequence is TGTGCCAGCAGCCCCCGGGGGGGGGATGAGCAGTTCTTC. The whole variable domain, filled in from reference TRBV13 and TRBJ2-1, reads AAGVIQSPRHLIKEKRETATLKCYPIPRHDTVYWYQQGPGQDPQFLISFYEKMQSDKGSIPDRFSAQQFSDYHSELNMSSLELGDSALYFCASSPRGGDEQFFGPGTRLTVL.

This rearrangement joins TRBV9 to TRBJ2-1; 8 nucleotides agree with TRBD2. The V segment lost 0 bases and the J segment 3 bases; nucleotides outside the gene matches: 5. Germline loops: CDR1 SGDLS, CDR2 YYNGEE. This CDR3 is built from 16 residues. CDR3 protein: CASSVGSSGSYNEQFF. The DNA for the CDR3 is TGTGCCAGCAGCGTAGGATCCAGCGGGAGCTACAATGAGCAGTTCTTC.

The V gene is TRBV9, the J gene TRBJ1-1; TRBD1 matches 8 bases. The CDR3 contains 15 residues. Unmatched junction bases numbered 4, after V lost 3 bases and J lost 0 bases. CDR1 and CDR2 from the germline V gene are SGDLS and YYNGEE. The CDR3 reads CASSGRQGMNTEAFF. CDR3 nucleotide sequence: TGTGCCAGCAGCGGACGACAGGGGATGAACACTGAAGCTTTCTTT.

This CDR3 is CAWSLTGGFTGELFF. CDR3 nucleotides: TGTGCCTGGAGTCTGACAGGGGGGTTCACCGGGGAGCTGTTTTTT. The chain recombines TRBV30 with TRBJ2-2; TRBD1 matches 9 bases. Looked up from germline, CDR1 is GTSNPN and CDR2 is SVGIG (reference sequence). V dropped 2 bases and J dropped 4; count of bases not matched to a gene: 5. There are 15 residues in the CDR3.

The chain is built from TRBV11-2 and TRBJ2-7, with 10 bases lining up with TRBD2. V dropped 6 bases and J dropped 6; count of bases not matched to a gene: 5. The CDR3 has 13 residues. Germline lookup yields CDR1 SGHAT and CDR2 FQNNGV. CDR3 loop: CASRPGLAFEQYF. CDR3 coding DNA: TGTGCCAGCAGGCCGGGACTAGCGTTCGAGCAGTACTTC.

The CDR3 protein is CASSEGRITDIQYF. The CDR3 DNA is TGCGCCAGCAGTGAGGGTAGGATTACGGACATTCAGTACTTC. The J gene is TRBJ2-4, the V gene TRBV10-1; D is ambiguous. The CDR3 extends over 14 amino acids. Germline CDR1 reads WNHNN; CDR2 reads SYGVQD (reference sequence). Trimming cost V 2 bases and J 8 bases, with 13 bases left between them.

The chain is built from TRBV6-5 and TRBJ1-2; D is perhaps TRBD1 (6 bases). The CDR3 extends over 12 amino acids. CDR1 and CDR2 (germline): MNHEY, SVGAGI. The V end lost 8 bases, the J end lost 6 bases, and 13 bases lay between the germline ends. This chain's CDR3 is CASATQGNGYTF. In DNA, the CDR3 is TGTGCCAGCGCTACTCAGGGGAATGGCTACACCTTC.

V is TRBV7-2 and J is TRBJ1-1; 7 nucleotides line up with TRBD1. This CDR3 has 14 residues. J was trimmed by 0 bases and V by 3 bases; bases with no gene match: 1. Germline V gene sequence: CDR1 SGHTA, CDR2 FQGNSA. In DNA, the CDR3 is TGTGCCAGCAGCTTTACAGGGGTGAACACTGAAGCTTTCTTT. Amino acid sequence: CASSFTGVNTEAFF. The variable domain in full, with the rest retrieved from reference TRBV7-2 and TRBJ1-1, is GAGVSQSPSNKVTEKGKDVELRCDPISGHTALYWYRQSLGQGLEFLIYFQGNSAPDKSGLPSDRFSAERTGGSVSTLTIQRTQQEDSAVYLCASSFTGVNTEAFFGQGTRLTVV.

The chain couples TRBV5-4 to TRBJ1-1; D is perhaps TRBD1 (5 bases). The CDR3 is 15 residues long. Trimming took 1 base from V and 0 from J, leaving 10 bases between them. Germline CDR1 and CDR2: SGHNT and YYREEE (reference sequence). The CDR3 coding sequence is TGTGCCAGCAGCTTGAACACGGGGCTGAACACTGAAGCTTTCTTT. Encoded protein: CASSLNTGLNTEAFF.

This clone was recorded only once. The DNA for the CDR3 is TGTGCCAGTAGGGGGGGTACGGCCTACGAGCAGTACTTC. It translates to CASRGGTAYEQYF. This rearrangement joins TRBV19 to TRBJ2-7; D is perhaps TRBD2 (6 bases). CDR1 and CDR2 from the germline V gene are LNHDA and SQIVND (reference sequence). This CDR3 contains 13 residues. Trimming cost V 6 bases and J 2 bases, with 11 bases left between them.

The V and J genes are TRBV7-2 and TRBJ2-7, with a possible D match to TRBD2 (6 bases). V was clipped by 5 bases and J by 0 bases, with 17 bases between them. The CDR3 contains 16 residues. Germline CDR1 and CDR2: SGHTA and FQGNSA. CDR3 sequence: CASSAGTGWNSYEQYF. CDR3 coding DNA: TGTGCCAGCAGCGCTGGGACTGGGTGGAACTCCTACGAGCAGTACTTC. Supplemented by reference TRBV7-2 and TRBJ2-7, the full variable domain reads GAGVSQSPSNKVTEKGKDVELRCDPISGHTALYWYRQSLGQGLEFLIYFQGNSAPDKSGLPSDRFSAERTGGSVSTLTIQRTQQEDSAVYLCASSAGTGWNSYEQYFGPGTRLTVT.

This clone showed up just once. One end of the junction fails to match germline, which may point to a read error. The chain links TRBV7-7 to TRBJ2-2; the match to TRBD1 covers 8 bases. The CDR3 is 14 residues long. The V gene's germline CDR1 is SSHAT and CDR2 FNYEAQ (reference sequence). The CDR3 sequence is CASSLEQGVGELFF. The CDR3, as DNA: TGTGCTAGCAGCTTAGAACAGGGGGTCGGGGAGCTGTTTTTT.

This chain links TRBV4-3 with TRBJ1-4; 9 bases are a match to TRBD1. The V gene's germline CDR1 is LGHNA and CDR2 YSLEER. The ends lost 0 bases at V and 5 bases at J; junction bases unmatched: 7. The CDR3 spans 17 residues. CDR3 nucleotide sequence: TGCGCCAGCAGCCAAGATACGACAGGGGGTGAGAATGAAAAACTGTTTTTT. It translates to CASSQDTTGGENEKLFF.

The chain carries TRBV30 and TRBJ1-1; 9 nucleotides align to TRBD1. The V segment lost 2 bases and the J segment 5 bases; nucleotides outside the gene matches: 9. Germline values: CDR1 GTSNPN, CDR2 SVGIG (reference sequence). The CDR3 runs 15 residues. As DNA, the CDR3 is TGTGCCTGGAGTAACGGGGGACAGGGAAGTACTGAAGCTTTCTTT. This sequence encodes CAWSNGGQGSTEAFF.

The sample holds one count of this clone. This chain joins TRBV18 and TRBJ2-7, with D perhaps matching TRBD1 or TRBD2 (5 bases each). Per the germline V gene, CDR1 is KGHSH and CDR2 is LQKENI. This CDR3 has 13 amino acids. The V and J ends lost 3 bases and 6 bases respectively, with 12 bases between them. CDR3 loop: CASSPTGQPEQYF. CDR3 nucleotide sequence: TGTGCCAGCTCACCCACGGGGCAGCCCGAGCAGTACTTC.

The V and J genes are TRBV4-2 and TRBJ2-3; 10 bases line up with TRBD2. V trimming: 0 bases; J trimming: 0 bases; junction bases outside the gene matches: 9. Germline lookup yields CDR1 LGHNA and CDR2 YNFKEQ. The CDR3 loop spans 19 amino acids. The CDR3 reads CASSQETSGLTTSTDTQYF. As DNA, the CDR3 is TGTGCCAGCAGCCAAGAGACTAGCGGGCTCACGACTAGCACAGATACGCAGTATTTT.

The table lists this clone with a count of one. This chain joins TRBV30 and TRBJ2-4, with D perhaps matching TRBD1 or TRBD2 (5 bases each). Looked up from germline, CDR1 is GTSNPN and CDR2 is SVGIG (reference sequence). V was cut by 0 bases and J by 0 bases, with 12 bases left in between. The CDR3 sequence is 16 residues long. The CDR3 bases are TGTGCCTGGAGTGTGGGGGTGGGAGTAGCCAAAAACATTCAGTACTTC. Encoded protein: CAWSVGVGVAKNIQYF.